This is a list of T cell receptor beta chains from one sample in a study of shared clonotypes between healthy human individuals. Clones were sequenced by immunoSEQ multiplex PCR, and TCRdb holds only the in-frame ones, with some missing. The sample holds 450,000 to 650,000 clones, 70% to 80% seen once. The specimen was PBMCs. These TCRs come from a woman in her forties in good health. Some clones in this sample may be carry-over from other donors' samples. Each CDR3 is given with its conserved first and last residue. Each record gives: D gene, V gene, J gene, clone size, CDR3 DNA, CDR3 protein. The D gene is left open where the match is weak. A clone size is listed for some rows: how often the clone was seen (once, few, many), or a class if it is expanded.

d_call: NA
v_call: TRBV7-7
j_call: TRBJ2-5
clone_size: NA
cdr3_nt: TGTGCCAGCAGCCTAGGGTTCGGGGGAGAGACCCAGTACTTC
cdr3_aa: CASSLGFGGETQYF

d_call: NA
v_call: TRBV5-4
j_call: TRBJ2-1
clone_size: NA
cdr3_nt: TGTGCCAGCAGCTTGGACGGTGAGGCTTACGGTGAGCAGTTCTTC
cdr3_aa: CASSLDGEAYGEQFF

d_call: NA
v_call: TRBV7-9
j_call: TRBJ2-7
clone_size: NA
cdr3_nt: TGTGCCAGCAGCTTAGTGTGGTACGAGCAGTACTTC
cdr3_aa: CASSLVWYEQYF

d_call: NA
v_call: TRBV18
j_call: TRBJ1-1
clone_size: NA
cdr3_nt: TGTGCCAGCTCACCAAGTTCAGGGGAGAACACTGAAGCTTTCTTT
cdr3_aa: CASSPSSGENTEAFF

d_call: TRBD2
v_call: TRBV28
j_call: TRBJ2-7
clone_size: NA
cdr3_nt: TGTGCCAGCAGTACCAGCGGGAGCTACGAGCAGTACTTC
cdr3_aa: CASSTSGSYEQYF

d_call: NA
v_call: TRBV10-3
j_call: TRBJ2-1
clone_size: NA
cdr3_nt: TGTGCCATCAGTGGAGAGAGCGGCTACAATGAGCAGTTCTTC
cdr3_aa: CAISGESGYNEQFF

d_call: NA
v_call: TRBV2
j_call: TRBJ1-4
clone_size: once
cdr3_nt: TGTGCCAGCAGTGGCAGGGATGCAACTAATGAAAAACTGTTTTTT
cdr3_aa: CASSGRDATNEKLFF

d_call: TRBD2
v_call: TRBV27
j_call: TRBJ2-5
clone_size: NA
cdr3_nt: TGTGCCAGCAGTTTTATTCCAGAAGGGAGGGTCCAAGAGACCCAGTACTTC
cdr3_aa: CASSFIPEGRVQETQYF

d_call: TRBD2
v_call: TRBV7-3
j_call: TRBJ2-3
clone_size: NA
cdr3_nt: TGTGCCAGCAGCCCATTGAGCGGGAGGGCTGGAGATACGCAGTATTTT
cdr3_aa: CASSPLSGRAGDTQYF

d_call: NA
v_call: TRBV5-4
j_call: TRBJ2-3
clone_size: NA
cdr3_nt: TGTGCCAGCAGCTTTCCCGGCAGCACAGATACGCAGTATTTT
cdr3_aa: CASSFPGSTDTQYF

d_call: NA
v_call: TRBV28
j_call: TRBJ1-2
clone_size: NA
cdr3_nt: TGTGCCAGCAGATCCGCCTCGAGCTATGGCTACACCTTC
cdr3_aa: CASRSASSYGYTF

d_call: TRBD2
v_call: TRBV6-6
j_call: TRBJ2-7
clone_size: NA
cdr3_nt: TGTGCCAGCAGGCGGGGGGCGAGCTCCTACGAGCAGTACTTC
cdr3_aa: CASRRGASSYEQYF

d_call: TRBD2
v_call: TRBV5-1
j_call: TRBJ2-7
clone_size: NA
cdr3_nt: TGCGCCAGCAGCTCGACTAGCGGGAGGGCCTACGAGCAGTACTTC
cdr3_aa: CASSSTSGRAYEQYF

d_call: NA
v_call: TRBV9
j_call: TRBJ1-1
clone_size: NA
cdr3_nt: TGTGCCAGCAGCGTAGACCTGTCGGGCACTGAAGCTTTCTTT
cdr3_aa: CASSVDLSGTEAFF

d_call: TRBD1
v_call: TRBV5-8
j_call: TRBJ2-7
clone_size: many
cdr3_nt: TGTGCCAGCAGCTTCCAGGGGGCGTTATTCGAGCAGTACTTC
cdr3_aa: CASSFQGALFEQYF

d_call: TRBD1
v_call: TRBV19
j_call: TRBJ1-3
clone_size: once
cdr3_nt: TGTGCCAGTAGTCCCCGGGGGGACAGGTCTTCTGGAAACACCATATATTTT
cdr3_aa: CASSPRGDRSSGNTIYF

d_call: NA
v_call: TRBV5-6
j_call: TRBJ1-1
clone_size: NA
cdr3_nt: TGTGCCAGCAGCTCCGGGATGGGGGTCGACACTGAAGCTTTCTTT
cdr3_aa: CASSSGMGVDTEAFF

d_call: NA
v_call: TRBV19
j_call: TRBJ1-5
clone_size: NA
cdr3_nt: TGTGCCAGTATCAAAGGGGGTGGCGATCAGCCCCAGCATTTT
cdr3_aa: CASIKGGGDQPQHF

d_call: TRBD2
v_call: TRBV11-2
j_call: TRBJ2-1
clone_size: NA
cdr3_nt: TGTGCCAGCAGCCTAGCGGGAGCTCTGAATGAGCAGTTCTTC
cdr3_aa: CASSLAGALNEQFF

d_call: TRBD2
v_call: TRBV7-9
j_call: TRBJ2-1
clone_size: NA
cdr3_nt: TGTGCCAGCAGCTTAAGTTTAGCGGGAGCCTACAATGAGCAGTTCTTC
cdr3_aa: CASSLSLAGAYNEQFF

d_call: NA
v_call: TRBV25-1
j_call: TRBJ2-1
clone_size: few
cdr3_nt: TGTGCCAGCAGTCCCCTCGGGTACAATGAGCAGTTCTTC
cdr3_aa: CASSPLGYNEQFF

d_call: NA
v_call: TRBV7-3
j_call: TRBJ2-5
clone_size: many
cdr3_nt: TGTGCCAGCAGCTTAAACAGGGAGGAGACCCAGTACTTC
cdr3_aa: CASSLNREETQYF

d_call: TRBD2
v_call: TRBV5-4
j_call: TRBJ2-7
clone_size: NA
cdr3_nt: TGTGCCAGCAGCTTTGGGACTAGCGGATCCTACGAGCAGTACTTC
cdr3_aa: CASSFGTSGSYEQYF